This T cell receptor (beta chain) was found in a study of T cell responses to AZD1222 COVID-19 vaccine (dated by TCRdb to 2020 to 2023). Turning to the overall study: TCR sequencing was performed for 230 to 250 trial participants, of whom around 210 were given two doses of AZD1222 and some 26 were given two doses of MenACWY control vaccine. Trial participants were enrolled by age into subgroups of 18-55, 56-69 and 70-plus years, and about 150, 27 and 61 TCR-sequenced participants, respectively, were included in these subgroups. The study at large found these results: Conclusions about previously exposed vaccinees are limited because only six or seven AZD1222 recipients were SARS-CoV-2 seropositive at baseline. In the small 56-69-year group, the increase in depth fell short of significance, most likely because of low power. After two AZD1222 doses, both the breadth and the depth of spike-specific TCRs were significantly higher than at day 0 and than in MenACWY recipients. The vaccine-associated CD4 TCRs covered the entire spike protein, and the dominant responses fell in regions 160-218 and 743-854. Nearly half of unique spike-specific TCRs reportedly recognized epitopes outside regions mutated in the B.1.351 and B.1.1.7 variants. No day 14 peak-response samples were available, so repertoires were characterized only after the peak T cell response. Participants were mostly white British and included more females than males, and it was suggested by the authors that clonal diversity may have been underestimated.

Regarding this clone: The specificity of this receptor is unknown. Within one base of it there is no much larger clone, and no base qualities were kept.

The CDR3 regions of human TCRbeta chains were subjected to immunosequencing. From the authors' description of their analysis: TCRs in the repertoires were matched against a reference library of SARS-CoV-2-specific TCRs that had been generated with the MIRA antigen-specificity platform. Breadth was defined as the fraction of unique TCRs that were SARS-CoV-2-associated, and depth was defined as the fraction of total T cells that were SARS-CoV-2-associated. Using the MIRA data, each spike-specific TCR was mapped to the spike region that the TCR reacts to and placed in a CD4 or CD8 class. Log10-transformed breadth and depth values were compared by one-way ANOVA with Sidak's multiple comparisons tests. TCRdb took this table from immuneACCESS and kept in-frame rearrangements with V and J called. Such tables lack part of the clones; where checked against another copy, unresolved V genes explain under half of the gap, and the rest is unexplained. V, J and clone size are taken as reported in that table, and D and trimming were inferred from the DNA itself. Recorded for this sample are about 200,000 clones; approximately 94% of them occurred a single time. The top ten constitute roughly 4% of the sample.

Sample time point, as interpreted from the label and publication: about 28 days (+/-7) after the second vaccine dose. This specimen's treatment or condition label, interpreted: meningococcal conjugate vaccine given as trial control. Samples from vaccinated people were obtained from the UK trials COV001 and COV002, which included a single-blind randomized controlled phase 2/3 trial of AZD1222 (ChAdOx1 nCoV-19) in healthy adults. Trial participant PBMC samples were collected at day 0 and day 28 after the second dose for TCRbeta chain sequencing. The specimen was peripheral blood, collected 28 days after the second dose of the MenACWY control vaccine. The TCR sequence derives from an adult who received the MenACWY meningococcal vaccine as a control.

The CDR3 in this case is CASRDTADTQYF. The DNA is as follows: TGCGCCAGCAGGGACACCGCAGATACGCAGTATTTT. The rearrangement joined TRBV5-1 to TRBJ2-3; TRBD1 might be the D gene, on 5 matching bases. V is clipped by 5 bases and J by 4 bases, and the sequence between their germline boundaries is 8 bases long. Reading from cysteine to phenylalanine, the CDR3 counts 12 amino acids. Only the CDR3 DNA stays, 36 bases, in frame from base 1. CDR1 and CDR2 are drawn from the germline V gene: SGHRS, YFSETQ. The variable domain in full, with residues beyond the CDR3 obtained from the reference TRBV5-1 and TRBJ2-3 genes, is KAGVTQTPRYLIKTRGQQVTLSCSPISGHRSVSWYQQTPGQGLQFLFEYFSETQRNKGNFPGRFSGRQFSNSRSEMNVSTLELGDSALYLCASRDTADTQYFGPGTRLTVL.